These 8 T cell receptor beta chains were sequenced from one sample in a study of T cell repertoires in cytomegalovirus infection. TCRdb reanalysed the reads using MiXCR and keeps one entry per CDR3 protein. The sample lists some 230,000 distinct CDR3 sequences, about 20% occurring once. The sample consisted of CD8+ T cells from PBMCs. All receptors come from a human donor in good health (CMV status not recorded). Some clones in this sample may be carry-over from other donors' samples.

The chain couples TRBV13 to TRBJ1-2; TRBD1 matches at 10 bases. CDR1 and CDR2 (germline): PRHDT, FYEKMQ (reference sequence). Unmatched junction bases numbered 7, after V lost 5 bases and J lost 4 bases. This CDR3 contains 15 residues. The CDR3 bases are TGTGCCAGCAGCCTACCGGGACAGGGGATCTATGGCTACACCTTC. It specifies CASSLPGQGIYGYTF.

As regards this clonotype: One junction end does not reproduce the germline sequence, and a read error may be involved. The chain carries TRBV25-1 and TRBJ1-5; D remains ambiguous. This CDR3 contains 13 residues. Germline CDR1 and CDR2: MGHDK and SYGVNS. The CDR3 DNA sequence: TGTGCCAGCAGCCCTGGCAGCACTCAGCCCCAGCATTTT. Amino acid sequence: CASSPGSTQPQHF. The full variable domain, its missing parts supplied by reference TRBV25-1 and TRBJ1-5, is EADIYQTPRYLVIGTGKKITLECSQTMGHDKMYWYQQDPGMELHLIHYSYGVNSTEKGDLSSESTVSRIRTEHFPLTLESARPSHTSQYLCASSPGSTQPQHFGDGTRLSIL.

The rearrangement links TRBV12-3 or TRBV12-4 to TRBJ2-1, with 10 bases aligning to TRBD2. With V trimmed by 8 bases and J by 6 bases, 4 bases remained unmatched. The CDR3 is 13 residues long. The CDR3 sequence is CASVAGGLNEQFF. CDR3 nucleotide sequence: TGTGCCAGCGTAGCGGGGGGACTCAATGAGCAGTTCTTC.

This clonotype was seen ten or more times. The CDR3 bases are TGTGCCAGCAGCTTACTTGTCGGAGACAATGAGCAGTTCTTC. Translated, it gives CASSLLVGDNEQFF. The chain links TRBV7-8 to TRBJ2-1; D ambiguous. Germline CDR1 reads SGHVS; CDR2 reads FQNEAQ. The V and J ends lost 2 bases and 5 bases respectively, with 10 bases between them. This CDR3 has 14 residues.

This clonotype occurred a few times. V usage is TRBV10-2 and J usage is TRBJ1-4; TRBD1 is a possible D gene (6 bases). Trimming removed 2 bases at V and 6 bases at J, with 25 bases between. The CDR3 spans 19 residues. Germline V lookup: CDR1 WSHSY, CDR2 SAAADI. This CDR3 reads CASSEGGTGNVGLDEKLFF. The CDR3 region has the DNA TGCGCCAGCAGTGAGGGTGGAACAGGGAACGTCGGTTTGGATGAAAAACTGTTTTTT.

The rearrangement uses TRBV7-8 and TRBJ2-1; TRBD2 matches at 12 bases. CDR1 is SGHVS and CDR2 is FQNEAQ in the germline V gene. The CDR3 sequence is 19 residues long. V was clipped by 2 bases and J by 0 bases; unmatched bases: 8. CDR3 sequence: CASSLPTSGGPNSYNEQFF. The CDR3 bases are TGTGCCAGCAGCTTACCGACTAGCGGGGGACCAAACTCCTACAATGAGCAGTTCTTC.

V usage is TRBV6-5 and J usage is TRBJ2-2, with D perhaps TRBD1 (5 bases). This CDR3 region has 14 residues. Germline CDR1 reads MNHEY; CDR2 reads SVGAGI. The ends were cut back, 4 bases at V and 5 bases at J, with 11 bases in the middle. The CDR3 DNA is TGTGCCAGCAGTTGGGGCCCAGGGACCGGGGAGCTGTTTTTT. It translates to CASSWGPGTGELFF.

The V call is TRBV3-1, the J call TRBJ2-4; D ambiguous. Trimming stripped 8 bases from V and 5 bases from J, with 13 bases between. The CDR3 is made up of 13 amino acids. Germline CDR1 is LGHDT and CDR2 is YNNKEL (reference sequence). The CDR3 loop reads CASGEENENIQYF. The CDR3, as DNA: TGTGCCAGCGGGGAAGAGAACGAAAACATTCAGTACTTC.